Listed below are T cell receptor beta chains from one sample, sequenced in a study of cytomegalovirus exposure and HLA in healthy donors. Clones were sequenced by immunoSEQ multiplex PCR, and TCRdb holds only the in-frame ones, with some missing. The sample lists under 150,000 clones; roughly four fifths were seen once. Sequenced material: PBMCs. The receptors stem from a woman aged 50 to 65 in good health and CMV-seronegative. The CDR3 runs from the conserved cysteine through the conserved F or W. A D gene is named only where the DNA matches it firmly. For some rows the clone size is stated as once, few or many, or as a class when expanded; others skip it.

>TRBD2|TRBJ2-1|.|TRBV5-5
TGTGCCAGCAGCCACATCGGGCTAGCGGGAGGTAGTGAGCAGTTCTTC
CASSHIGLAGGSEQFF
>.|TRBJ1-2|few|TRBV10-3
TGTGCCATCAGTGAGTCGAGCACTTCTAACTATGGCTACACCTTC
CAISESSTSNYGYTF
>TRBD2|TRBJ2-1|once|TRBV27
TGTGCCAGCAGGTGGGGAGGGTCTAGCGGGAGTTTGGATGAGCAGTTCTTC
CASRWGGSSGSLDEQFF
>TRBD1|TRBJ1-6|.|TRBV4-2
TGTGCCAGCAGCCAGTTAACAGGGGAAAATTCACCCCTCCACTTT
CASSQLTGENSPLHF
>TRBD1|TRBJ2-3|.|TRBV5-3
TGTGCCAGAAGCTGGGGACAGAGGTCTTTTAGCACAGATACGCAGTATTTT
CARSWGQRSFSTDTQYF
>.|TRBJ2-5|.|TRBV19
TGTGCCAGTAGAAGTATGGACAGTTTCCAAGAGACCCAGTACTTC
CASRSMDSFQETQYF
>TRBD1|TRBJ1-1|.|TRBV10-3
TGTGCCATCGGACAGGGGGCGGACACTGAAGCTTTCTTT
CAIGQGADTEAFF
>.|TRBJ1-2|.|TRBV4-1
TGCGCCAGCAGCCCGGAAGAGGGCTCTGACTATGGCTACACCTTC
CASSPEEGSDYGYTF
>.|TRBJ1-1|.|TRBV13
TGTGCCAGCAGCCCTCTCGGGATAACGACTGAAGCTTTCTTT
CASSPLGITTEAFF
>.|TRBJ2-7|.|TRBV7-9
TGTTCCAGCAGCCCTAGCTCCTACGAGCAGTACTTC
CSSSPSSYEQYF
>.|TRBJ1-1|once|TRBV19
TGTGCCAGTAGCTTCGGTGGTGTGAACACTGAAGCTTTCTTT
CASSFGGVNTEAFF
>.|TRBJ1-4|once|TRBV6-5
TGTGCCAGCAGTACCGGGACAACTAGACGGGAAAAACTGTTTTTT
CASSTGTTRREKLFF
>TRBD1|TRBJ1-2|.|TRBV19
TGTGCCAGTAGTTCGACAGGGGACTATGGCTACACCTTC
CASSSTGDYGYTF
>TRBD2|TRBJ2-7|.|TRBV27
TGTGCCAGCAGGGAAGCGGGAGCCAACGAGCAGTACTTC
CASREAGANEQYF
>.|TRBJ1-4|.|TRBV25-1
TGTGCCAGCAGTGAAGCAGGGCATGGTAATGAAAAACTGTTTTTT
CASSEAGHGNEKLFF
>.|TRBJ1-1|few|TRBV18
TGTGCCAGCTCACCCGGGTGGGGGCCCAACACTGAAGCTTTCTTT
CASSPGWGPNTEAFF
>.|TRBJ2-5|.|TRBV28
TGTGCCAGCACCTCCGGACTCCTGGAGACCCAGTACTTC
CASTSGLLETQYF
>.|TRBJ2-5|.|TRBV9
TGTGCCAGCAGCGGGGGGCCGGTGGGGGAGACCCAGTACTTC
CASSGGPVGETQYF
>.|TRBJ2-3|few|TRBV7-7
TGTGCTAGCAGCTTAGCAGCGGCCGGCACAGATACGCAGTATTTT
CASSLAAAGTDTQYF
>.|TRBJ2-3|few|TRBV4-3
TGCGCCAGCAGCCGAGAGCGGGGGGACAGGGAGGCAGATACGCAGTATTTT
CASSRERGDREADTQYF
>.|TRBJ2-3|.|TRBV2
TGTGCCAGCAGTGAAGAACAAACGCTCACAGATACGCAGTATTTT
CASSEEQTLTDTQYF
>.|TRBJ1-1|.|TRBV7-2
TGTGCCAGCAGCTTAATTGAACAGGCGAACACTGAAGCTTTCTTT
CASSLIEQANTEAFF
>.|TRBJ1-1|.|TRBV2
TGTGCCAGGTCGGGAGGTAACAGAATGAACACTGAAGCTTTCTTT
CARSGGNRMNTEAFF
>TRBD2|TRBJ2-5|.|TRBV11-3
TGTGCCAGCAGCTATACTAGCGAGCAAGAGACCCAGTACTTC
CASSYTSEQETQYF
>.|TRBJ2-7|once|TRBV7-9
TGTGCCAGCAGCTTAGGGGCAGGCGAGACCTACGAGCAGTACTTC
CASSLGAGETYEQYF
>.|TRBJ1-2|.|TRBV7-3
TGTGCCAGCAGCACCGGTCCTGCCGATGGCTACACCTTC
CASSTGPADGYTF
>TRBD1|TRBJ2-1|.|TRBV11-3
TGTGCCAGCAGCGCCCGAGTGACAGGGAACAATGAGCAGTTCTTC
CASSARVTGNNEQFF
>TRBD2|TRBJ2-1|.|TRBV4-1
TGCGCCAGCAGCCAAGATCTTAGGGGAGGGGTCAATGAGCAGTTCTTC
CASSQDLRGGVNEQFF
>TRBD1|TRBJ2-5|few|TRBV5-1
TGCGCCAGCAGCCACGCCTCGGGGACAGAAGAGACCCAGTACTTC
CASSHASGTEETQYF
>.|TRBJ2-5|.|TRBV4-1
TGCGCCAGCAGCCAAGGGCATAGCCGGGAGACCCAGTACTTC
CASSQGHSRETQYF
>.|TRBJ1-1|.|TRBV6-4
TGTGCCAGCAGCGCGGGGGGCCAGGGGAACACTGAAGCTTTCTTT
CASSAGGQGNTEAFF
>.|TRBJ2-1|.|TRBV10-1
TGCGCCAACAGGAGGTGCTCCTCCTCCAGTGAGCAGTTCTTC
CANRRCSSSSEQFF
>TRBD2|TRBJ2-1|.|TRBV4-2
TGTGCCAGCAGCCAAGTCGACGGGAGGGAGCAGTTCTTC
CASSQVDGREQFF